This entry describes one T cell receptor (beta chain). Since a much larger clone is just one base distant, this may be a read error. The sample originates from a study of Graves' ophthalmopathy and Graves' hyperthyroidism. With 6 bases removed from V and 1 base from J, the gap between germline ends came to 12 bases. CDR1 SGHTA and CDR2 FQGNSA come from the germline V gene. The length of the CDR3 is 14 residues. Amplification of the TCR beta CDR3 regions used RNA transcripts (as template). HTBI-primed RT-PCR formed the first round, and a multiplex PCR formed the second. Each CDR3 protein gets one entry after TCRdb re-called the multiplex PCR reads with MiXCR. The sample lists around 600,000 distinct CDR3 sequences; over 40% were seen once.

This receptor was identified in an adult man with Graves' ophthalmopathy. The sequenced sample consisted of peripheral blood. The chain employs TRBV7-2 and TRBJ2-5, with D possibly being TRBD1 (6 bases). The CDR3 spells CASSLRTAQETQYF. CDR3 bases: TGTGCCAGCAGTTTGAGGACAGCCCAAGAGACCCAGTACTTC.